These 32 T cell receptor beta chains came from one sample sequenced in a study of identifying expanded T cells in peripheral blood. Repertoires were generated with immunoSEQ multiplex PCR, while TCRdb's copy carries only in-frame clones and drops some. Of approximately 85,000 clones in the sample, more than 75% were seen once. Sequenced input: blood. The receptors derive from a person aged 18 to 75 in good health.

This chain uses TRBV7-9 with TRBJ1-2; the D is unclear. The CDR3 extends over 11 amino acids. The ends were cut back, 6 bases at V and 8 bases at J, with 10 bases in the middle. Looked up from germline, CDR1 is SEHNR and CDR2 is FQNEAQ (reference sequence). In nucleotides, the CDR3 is TGTGCCAGCAGTTCGGCAGAAGGCTACACCTTC. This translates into CASSSAEGYTF.

CDR3 in DNA: TGTGCCAGCAGTTACGTGACAGCAAGCACAGATACGCAGTATTTT. It yields the protein CASSYVTASTDTQYF. The gene calls are TRBV6-5 and TRBJ2-3; TRBD1 is a possible D gene (5 bases). CDR1 is MNHEY and CDR2 is SVGAGI in the germline V gene. V lost 2 bases, J lost 0 bases, and 9 bases lay in between. The CDR3 has 15 residues.

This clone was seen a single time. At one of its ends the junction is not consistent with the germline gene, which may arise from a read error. CDR3 DNA sequence: TGTGCTAGCTCACCCAACATGGGCGCGCGAGGCTTCGATACGCAGTATTTT. Encoded protein: CASSPNMGARGFDTQYF. V is TRBV18 and J is TRBJ2-3; D uncertain. CDR1 and CDR2 (germline): KGHSH, LQKENI. This CDR3 has 17 amino acids.

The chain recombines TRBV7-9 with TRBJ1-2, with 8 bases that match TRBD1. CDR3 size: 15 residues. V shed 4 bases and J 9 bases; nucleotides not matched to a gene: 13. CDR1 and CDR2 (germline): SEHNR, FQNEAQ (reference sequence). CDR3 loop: CASSSPGQALHSYTF. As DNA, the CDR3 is TGTGCCAGCAGCTCGCCGGGACAGGCACTCCACAGCTACACCTTC.

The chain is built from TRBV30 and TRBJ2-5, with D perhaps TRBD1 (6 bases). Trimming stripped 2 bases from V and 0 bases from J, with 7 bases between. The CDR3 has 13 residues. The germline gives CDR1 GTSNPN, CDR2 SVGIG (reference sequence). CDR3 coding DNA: TGTGCCTGGAGTCGACAGGACCAAGAGACCCAGTACTTC. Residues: CAWSRQDQETQYF.

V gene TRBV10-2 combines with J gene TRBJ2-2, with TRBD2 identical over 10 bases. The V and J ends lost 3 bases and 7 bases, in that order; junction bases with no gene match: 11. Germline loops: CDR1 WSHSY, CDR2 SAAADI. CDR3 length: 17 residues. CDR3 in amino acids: CASSDPGTSAVGGELFF. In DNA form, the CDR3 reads TGCGCCAGCAGTGACCCAGGGACTAGCGCCGTCGGCGGGGAGCTGTTTTTT.

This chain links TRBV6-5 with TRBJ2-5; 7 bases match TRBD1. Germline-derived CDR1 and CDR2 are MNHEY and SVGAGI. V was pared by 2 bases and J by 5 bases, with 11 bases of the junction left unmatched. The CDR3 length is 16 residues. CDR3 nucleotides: TGTGCCAGCAGTTACCCCGACAGGGATGGGTCGGAGACCCAGTACTTC. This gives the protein CASSYPDRDGSETQYF.

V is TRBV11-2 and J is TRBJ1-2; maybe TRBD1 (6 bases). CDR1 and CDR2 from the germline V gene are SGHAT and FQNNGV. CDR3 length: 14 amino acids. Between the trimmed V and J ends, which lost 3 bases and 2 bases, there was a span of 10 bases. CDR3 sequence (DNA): TGTGCCAGCAGCTTTAGGGGGGCAAACTATGGCTACACCTTC. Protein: CASSFRGANYGYTF. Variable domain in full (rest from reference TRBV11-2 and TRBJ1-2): EAGVAQSPRYKIIEKRQSVAFWCNPISGHATLYWYQQILGQGPKLLIQFQNNGVVDDSQLPKDRFSAERLKGVDSTLKIQPAKLEDSAVYLCASSFRGANYGYTFGSGTRLTVV.

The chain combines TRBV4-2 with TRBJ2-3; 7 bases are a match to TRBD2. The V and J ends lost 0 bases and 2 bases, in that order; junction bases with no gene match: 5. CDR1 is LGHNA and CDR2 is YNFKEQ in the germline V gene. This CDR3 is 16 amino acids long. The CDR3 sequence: CASSQDAGLPTDTQYF. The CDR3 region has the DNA TGTGCCAGCAGCCAAGACGCGGGACTACCCACAGATACGCAGTATTTT.

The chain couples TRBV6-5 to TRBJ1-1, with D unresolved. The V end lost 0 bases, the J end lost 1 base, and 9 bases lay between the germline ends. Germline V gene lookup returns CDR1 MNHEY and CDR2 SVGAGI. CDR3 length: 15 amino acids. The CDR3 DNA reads TGTGCCAGCAGTTACTCGGCGGATCCGAACACTGAAGCTTTCTTT. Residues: CASSYSADPNTEAFF.

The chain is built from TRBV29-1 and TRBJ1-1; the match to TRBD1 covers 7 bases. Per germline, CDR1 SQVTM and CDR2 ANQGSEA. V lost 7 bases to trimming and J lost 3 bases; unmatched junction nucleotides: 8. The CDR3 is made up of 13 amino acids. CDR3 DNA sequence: TGCAGCGCGCTGGGACAGAGGGACACTGAAGCTTTCTTT. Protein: CSALGQRDTEAFF.

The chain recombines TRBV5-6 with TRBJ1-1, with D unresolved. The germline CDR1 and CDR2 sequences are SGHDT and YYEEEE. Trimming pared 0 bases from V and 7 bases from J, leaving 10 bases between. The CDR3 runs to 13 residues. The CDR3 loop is CASSLGLAGEAFF. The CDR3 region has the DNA TGTGCCAGCAGCTTGGGGCTTGCGGGTGAAGCTTTCTTT.

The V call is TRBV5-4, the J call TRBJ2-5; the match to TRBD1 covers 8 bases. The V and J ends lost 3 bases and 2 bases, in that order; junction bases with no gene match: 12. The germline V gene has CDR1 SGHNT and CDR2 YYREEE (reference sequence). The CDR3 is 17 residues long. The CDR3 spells CASSSGQGLFRQETQYF. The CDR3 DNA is TGTGCCAGCAGCTCCGGACAGGGTCTATTCCGTCAAGAGACCCAGTACTTC.

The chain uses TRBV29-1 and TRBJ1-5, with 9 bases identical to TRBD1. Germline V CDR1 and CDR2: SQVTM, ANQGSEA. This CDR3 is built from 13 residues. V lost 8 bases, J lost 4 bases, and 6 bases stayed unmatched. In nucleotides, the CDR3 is TGCAGCCATGGGACAGGGAGTAATCAGCCCCAGCATTTT. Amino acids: CSHGTGSNQPQHF.

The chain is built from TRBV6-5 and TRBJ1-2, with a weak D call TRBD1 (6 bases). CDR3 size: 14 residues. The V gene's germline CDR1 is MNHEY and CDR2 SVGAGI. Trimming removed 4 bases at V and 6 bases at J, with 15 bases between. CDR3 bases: TGTGCCAGCAGTTCAGAGACAGGTATCAATGGCTACACCTTC. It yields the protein CASSSETGINGYTF.

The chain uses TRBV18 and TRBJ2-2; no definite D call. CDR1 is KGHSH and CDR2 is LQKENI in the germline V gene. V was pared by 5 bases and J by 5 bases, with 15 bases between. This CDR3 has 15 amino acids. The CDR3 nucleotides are TGTGCCAGCTCAATCGAAGGGCGAGCGACCGGGGAGCTGTTTTTT. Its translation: CASSIEGRATGELFF. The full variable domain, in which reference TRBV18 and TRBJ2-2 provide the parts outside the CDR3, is NAGVMQNPRHLVRRRGQEARLRCSPMKGHSHVYWYRQLPEEGLKFMVYLQKENIIDESGMPKERFSAEFPKEGPSILRIQQVVRGDSAAYFCASSIEGRATGELFFGEGSRLTVL.

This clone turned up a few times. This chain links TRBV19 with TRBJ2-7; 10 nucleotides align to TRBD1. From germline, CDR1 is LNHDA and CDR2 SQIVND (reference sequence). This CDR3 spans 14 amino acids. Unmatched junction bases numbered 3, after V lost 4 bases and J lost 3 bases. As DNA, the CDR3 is TGTGCCAGTAGTAGGGGACAGGGGCTCTACGAGCAGTACTTC. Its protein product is CASSRGQGLYEQYF. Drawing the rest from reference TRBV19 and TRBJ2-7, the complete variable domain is DGGITQSPKYLFRKEGQNVTLSCEQNLNHDAMYWYRQDPGQGLRLIYYSQIVNDFQKGDIAEGYSVSREKKESFPLTVTSAQKNPTAFYLCASSRGQGLYEQYFGPGTRLTVT.

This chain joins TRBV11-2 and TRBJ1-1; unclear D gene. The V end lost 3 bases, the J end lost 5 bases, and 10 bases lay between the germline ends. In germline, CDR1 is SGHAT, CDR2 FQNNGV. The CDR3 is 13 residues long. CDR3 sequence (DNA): TGTGCCAGCAGCTTTAGGGAAATGACTGAAGCTTTCTTT. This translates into CASSFREMTEAFF.

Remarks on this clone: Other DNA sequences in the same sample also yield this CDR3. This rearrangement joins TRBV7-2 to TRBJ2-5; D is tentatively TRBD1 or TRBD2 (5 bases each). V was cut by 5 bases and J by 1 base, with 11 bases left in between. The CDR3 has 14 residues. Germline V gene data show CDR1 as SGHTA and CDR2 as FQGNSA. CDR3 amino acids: CASSPGLAQETQYF. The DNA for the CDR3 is TGTGCCAGCAGCCCAGGGCTAGCCCAAGAGACCCAGTACTTC.

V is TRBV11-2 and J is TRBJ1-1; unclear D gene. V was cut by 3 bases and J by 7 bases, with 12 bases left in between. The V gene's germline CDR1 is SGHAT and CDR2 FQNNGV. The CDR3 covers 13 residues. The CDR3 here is CASSLDIIGEAFF. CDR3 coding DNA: TGTGCCAGCAGCTTGGATATAATCGGTGAAGCTTTCTTT. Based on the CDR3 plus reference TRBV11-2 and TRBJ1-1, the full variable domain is EAGVAQSPRYKIIEKRQSVAFWCNPISGHATLYWYQQILGQGPKLLIQFQNNGVVDDSQLPKDRFSAERLKGVDSTLKIQPAKLEDSAVYLCASSLDIIGEAFFGQGTRLTVV.

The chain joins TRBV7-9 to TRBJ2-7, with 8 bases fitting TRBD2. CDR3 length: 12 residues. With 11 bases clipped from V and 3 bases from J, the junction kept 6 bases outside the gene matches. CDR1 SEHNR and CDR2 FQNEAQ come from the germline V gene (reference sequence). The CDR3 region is CAAGGAHYEQYF. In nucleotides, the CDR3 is TGTGCCGCCGGGGGGGCACACTACGAGCAGTACTTC.

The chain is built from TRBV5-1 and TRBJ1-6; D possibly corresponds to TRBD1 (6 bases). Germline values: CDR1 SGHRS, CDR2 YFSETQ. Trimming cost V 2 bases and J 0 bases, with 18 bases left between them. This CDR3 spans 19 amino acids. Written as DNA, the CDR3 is TGCGCCAGCAGCTTCCGGGACATGGGTTCGGGCTCCTATAATTCACCCCTCCACTTT. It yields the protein CASSFRDMGSGSYNSPLHF.

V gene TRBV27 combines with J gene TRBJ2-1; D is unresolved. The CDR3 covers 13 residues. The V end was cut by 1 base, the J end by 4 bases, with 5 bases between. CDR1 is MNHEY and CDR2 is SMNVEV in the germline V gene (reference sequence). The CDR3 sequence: CASSLFVYNEQFF. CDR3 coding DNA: TGTGCCAGCAGTTTATTCGTATACAATGAGCAGTTCTTC.

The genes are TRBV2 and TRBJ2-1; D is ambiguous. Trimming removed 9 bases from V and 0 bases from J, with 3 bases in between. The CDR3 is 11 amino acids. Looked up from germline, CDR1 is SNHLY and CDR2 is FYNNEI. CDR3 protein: CASSSYNEQFF. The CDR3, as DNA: TGTGCCAGTAGCTCCTACAATGAGCAGTTCTTC.

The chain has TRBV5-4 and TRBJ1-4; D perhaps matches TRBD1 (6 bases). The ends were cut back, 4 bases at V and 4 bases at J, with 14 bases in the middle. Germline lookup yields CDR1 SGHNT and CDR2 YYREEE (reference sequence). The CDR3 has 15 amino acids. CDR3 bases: TGTGCCAGCAGCCGAGACGGACAGCTTAATGAAAAACTGTTTTTT. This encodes CASSRDGQLNEKLFF.

The CDR3 nucleotides are TGTGCCAGCAGTGACAACGTAAACGGCAGGAGGGGCTACACCTTC. Translation: CASSDNVNGRRGYTF. The V gene is TRBV6-1, the J gene TRBJ1-2; no firm D call. Looked up from germline, CDR1 is MNHNS and CDR2 is SASEGT. This CDR3 region has 15 residues. V lost 3 bases, J lost 8 bases, and 19 bases lay in between.

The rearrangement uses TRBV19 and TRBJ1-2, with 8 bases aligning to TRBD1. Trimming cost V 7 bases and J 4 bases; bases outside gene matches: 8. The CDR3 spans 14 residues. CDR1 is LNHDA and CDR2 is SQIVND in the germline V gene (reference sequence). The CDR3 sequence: CASKIPGGGYGYTF. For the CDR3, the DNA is TGTGCCAGTAAAATACCAGGGGGCGGCTATGGCTACACCTTC.

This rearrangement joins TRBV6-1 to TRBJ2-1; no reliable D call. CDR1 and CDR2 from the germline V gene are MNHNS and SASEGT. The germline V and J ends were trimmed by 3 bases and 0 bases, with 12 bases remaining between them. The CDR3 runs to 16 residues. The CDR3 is CASSELASSSYNEQFF. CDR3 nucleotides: TGTGCCAGCAGTGAGCTGGCTTCAAGCTCCTACAATGAGCAGTTCTTC.

The DNA for the CDR3 is TGTGCCAGCAGTTTAGGGGATTACTCTGGGGCCAACGTCCTGACTTTC. Translated, it gives CASSLGDYSGANVLTF. This chain uses TRBV28 with TRBJ2-6; D not certain. CDR3 length equals 16 residues. Germline V gives CDR1 MDHEN, CDR2 SYDVKM. V was clipped by 2 bases and J by 0 bases, with 8 bases between them.

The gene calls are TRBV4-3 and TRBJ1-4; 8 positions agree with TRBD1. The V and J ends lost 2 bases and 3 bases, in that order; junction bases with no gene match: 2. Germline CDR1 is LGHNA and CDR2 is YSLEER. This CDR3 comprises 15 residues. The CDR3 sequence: CASSQNRGANEKLFF. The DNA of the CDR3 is TGCGCCAGCAGCCAAAACAGGGGGGCTAATGAAAAACTGTTTTTT.

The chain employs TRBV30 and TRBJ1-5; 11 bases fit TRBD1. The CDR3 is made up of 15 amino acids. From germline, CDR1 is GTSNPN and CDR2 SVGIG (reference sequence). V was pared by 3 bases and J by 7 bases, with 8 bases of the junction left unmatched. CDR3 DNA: TGTGCCTGGAGCGCCGGACAGGGGGCATGGCAGCCCCAGCATTTT. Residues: CAWSAGQGAWQPQHF.

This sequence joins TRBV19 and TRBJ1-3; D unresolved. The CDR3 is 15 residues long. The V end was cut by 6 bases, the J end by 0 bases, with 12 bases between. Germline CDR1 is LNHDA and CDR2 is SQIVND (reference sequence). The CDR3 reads CASRAWASSGNTIYF. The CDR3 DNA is TGTGCCAGTAGGGCTTGGGCCAGCTCTGGAAACACCATATATTTT. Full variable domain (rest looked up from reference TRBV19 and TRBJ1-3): DGGITQSPKYLFRKEGQNVTLSCEQNLNHDAMYWYRQDPGQGLRLIYYSQIVNDFQKGDIAEGYSVSREKKESFPLTVTSAQKNPTAFYLCASRAWASSGNTIYFGEGSWLTVV.